Included here is one TCR beta chain sequence, with context. Per the authors' pipeline: Researchers report that nucleated cell counts were estimated from reference gene primer amplification. Sequencing was performed with immunoSEQ multiplex PCR; in TCRdb, only in-frame clones are kept and a portion is missing. V, J and clone size are taken as reported in that table, and D and trimming were inferred from the DNA itself. Of more than 250,000 clones in the sample, nearly 85% were seen once. This entry comes from a study of blood T cell repertoires in COVID-19. The wider study: The United States, Italy and Spain were the sources of the acute and convalescent COVID-19 samples. In each case, the material was cDNA or gDNA derived from T cells, B-cell-depleted T cells, or PBMCs.

In germline, CDR1 is SQVTM, CDR2 ANQGSEA. This CDR3 contains 14 residues. The V segment lost 6 bases and the J segment 9 bases; nucleotides outside the gene matches: 17. Source material: peripheral blood. The genes are TRBV29-1 and TRBJ2-7; 7 bases are a match to TRBD1. The sequence came from a human donor in a cohort sampled during active COVID-19. Here the CDR3 DNA reads TGCAGCGTCCAAATAAGGGGGACAGTTGACGCGCAGTACTTC. Residues: CSVQIRGTVDAQYF.